This entry lists 31 T cell receptor beta chains sequenced from one sample in a study of T-cell reconstitution after alpha-beta-depleted transplantation in children. The library targeted TCRbeta and was prepared with unique molecular identifiers. TCRdb itself ran the PCR reads through MiXCR, one entry per CDR3 protein. The sample carries 200,000 to 300,000 distinct CDR3 sequences, roughly a quarter recorded once. This sample comprised PBMCs, mostly from graft donor cells, obtained 360 days after TCRalphabeta/CD19-depleted stem cell transplant. These receptor sequences come from a female patient aged 2-10 years who had a stem cell transplant for congenital amegakaryocytic thrombocytopenia, so the T cells may come from the graft donor.

This clonotype was counted a few times. The chain links TRBV4-3 to TRBJ2-5, with D perhaps matching TRBD2 (6 bases). Germline V CDR1 and CDR2: LGHNA, YSLEER. The CDR3 is 13 residues long. V was cut by 1 base and J by 4 bases, with 7 bases left in between. This chain's CDR3 is CASSQGLGETQYF. CDR3 nucleotides: TGCGCCAGCAGCCAAGGACTAGGAGAGACCCAGTACTTC.

The chain links TRBV11-2 to TRBJ2-7; 12 bases align to TRBD1. V lost 0 bases and J lost 6; bases outside the gene matches: 6. The V gene's germline CDR1 is SGHAT and CDR2 FQNNGV. The CDR3 length is 16 residues. The CDR3 bases are TGTGCCAGCAGCTTAGACTGGGACAGGGGGCTTTCCGAGCAGTACTTC. Translated: CASSLDWDRGLSEQYF.

The chain uses TRBV6-1 and TRBJ1-4; D call uncertain. Germline values: CDR1 MNHNS, CDR2 SASEGT. Trimming removed 6 bases at V and 5 bases at J, with 10 bases between. The CDR3 has 13 residues. The CDR3: CASRNDGNEKLFF. The CDR3 region has the DNA TGTGCCAGCAGGAACGACGGAAATGAAAAACTGTTTTTT.

This clonotype was seen only a few times. The rearrangement uses TRBV5-6 and TRBJ2-7, with a weak D call TRBD1 (6 bases). Trimming stripped 1 base from V and 6 bases from J, with 14 bases between. The CDR3 sequence is 14 residues long. Germline V gene data show CDR1 as SGHDT and CDR2 as YYEEEE. CDR3 DNA sequence: TGTGCCAGCAGCTTGTTGCCAGGGGATGGCGAGCAGTACTTC. Protein product: CASSLLPGDGEQYF. The full variable domain, rest sourced from reference TRBV5-6 and TRBJ2-7, is DAGVTQSPTHLIKTRGQQVTLRCSPKSGHDTVSWYQQALGQGPQFIFQYYEEEERQRGNFPDRFSGHQFPNYSSELNVNALLLGDSALYLCASSLLPGDGEQYFGPGTRLTVT.

This clonotype was seen more than once but under ten times. The chain links TRBV12-3 or TRBV12-4 to TRBJ1-2; D is uncertain. The germline V and J ends were trimmed by 2 bases and 0 bases, with 4 bases remaining between them. The CDR3 has 13 residues. This CDR3 reads CASSLKANYGYTF. In nucleotides, the CDR3 is TGTGCCAGCAGTTTAAAGGCTAACTATGGCTACACCTTC.

This clonotype was picked up a small number of times. V usage is TRBV25-1 and J usage is TRBJ2-3; the match to TRBD2 covers 8 bases. The CDR3 length is 19 residues. Germline loops: CDR1 MGHDK, CDR2 SYGVNS. The junction had 16 bases not matched to a gene; V was cut back by 3 bases and J by 2 bases. The DNA of the CDR3 is TGTGCCAGCAGTGATCTAATACCGGGGGGGGCCACTGCCACAGATACGCAGTATTTT. It specifies CASSDLIPGGATATDTQYF. Full variable domain (outside the CDR3, taken from reference TRBV25-1 and TRBJ2-3): EADIYQTPRYLVIGTGKKITLECSQTMGHDKMYWYQQDPGMELHLIHYSYGVNSTEKGDLSSESTVSRIRTEHFPLTLESARPSHTSQYLCASSDLIPGGATATDTQYFGPGTRLTVL.

This clonotype has a handful of counts. The chain links TRBV5-1 to TRBJ2-2; TRBD1 might be the D (5 bases). Germline V gene lookup returns CDR1 SGHRS and CDR2 YFSETQ. This CDR3 spans 15 amino acids. Trimming shortened V by 4 bases and J by 3 bases, and 13 bases separated the two germline ends. The CDR3 protein is CASSLAGPHTGELFF. In DNA form, the CDR3 reads TGCGCCAGCAGCCTCGCAGGGCCCCACACCGGGGAGCTGTTTTTT. Filled out from reference TRBV5-1 and TRBJ2-2, the complete variable domain reads KAGVTQTPRYLIKTRGQQVTLSCSPISGHRSVSWYQQTPGQGLQFLFEYFSETQRNKGNFPGRFSGRQFSNSRSEMNVSTLELGDSALYLCASSLAGPHTGELFFGEGSRLTVL.

This chain links TRBV30 with TRBJ2-4; tentative D call: TRBD1 (5 bases). Germline V gene sequence: CDR1 GTSNPN, CDR2 SVGIG (reference sequence). This CDR3 comprises 13 residues. V lost 4 bases and J lost 9, with 16 bases in between. The CDR3 DNA sequence: TGTGCCTGGACCCCCGGGCCAAGGGGCATTCAGTACTTC. Translated: CAWTPGPRGIQYF.

This clonotype was observed a handful of times. The CDR3 spells CASSQPEWGLDIQYF. The CDR3, as DNA: TGTGCCAGCAGCCAGCCCGAGTGGGGGCTAGACATTCAGTACTTC. The chain has TRBV4-2 and TRBJ2-4, with D possibly matching TRBD1 (6 bases). Deletions cut 3 bases from V and 8 bases from J, with 17 bases between. The germline gives CDR1 LGHNA, CDR2 YNFKEQ. The CDR3 sequence is 15 residues long.

There are a few counts of this clonotype. This sequence joins TRBV7-6 and TRBJ2-3; 10 bases fit TRBD2. The CDR3 is 20 residues long. CDR1 and CDR2 (germline): SGHVS, FNYEAQ. Trimming removed 1 base from V and 1 base from J; junction bases left unmatched: 14. This CDR3 reads CASSLEAGGSYRFGTDTQYF. CDR3 sequence (DNA): TGTGCCAGCAGCTTAGAAGCGGGGGGGTCATATCGGTTCGGCACAGATACGCAGTATTTT.

This clonotype was picked up many times. This chain uses TRBV28 with TRBJ1-5; possible D gene TRBD1, 5 bases. The CDR3 runs 13 residues. Germline lookup yields CDR1 MDHEN and CDR2 SYDVKM. V gave up 8 bases and J gave up 7 bases, with 15 bases separating them. This chain's CDR3 is CASARGPGQPQHF. Here the CDR3 DNA reads TGTGCCAGCGCAAGGGGACCTGGGCAGCCCCAGCATTTT.

This clonotype was counted between two and nine times. The chain employs TRBV9 and TRBJ2-2, with D uncertain. Deletions cut 0 bases from V and 3 bases from J, with 6 bases between. The length of the CDR3 is 14 residues. CDR1 and CDR2 (germline): SGDLS, YYNGEE. The CDR3 bases are TGTGCCAGCAGCGTAGGGGCGGACACCGGGGAGCTGTTTTTT. Protein: CASSVGADTGELFF.

This clonotype was counted between two and nine times. V gene TRBV24-1 combines with J gene TRBJ2-3; no clear D. V was shortened by 1 base and J by 0 bases, with 13 bases between the two germline ends. The germline V gene has CDR1 KGHDR and CDR2 SFDVKD. The CDR3 sequence is 17 residues long. The CDR3 is CATSDFPDADSTDTQYF. The CDR3 DNA follows: TGTGCCACCAGTGATTTCCCGGACGCAGACAGCACAGATACGCAGTATTTT.

This clonotype turned up a few times. The junction departs from the called germline gene at one end, perhaps through a read error. V is TRBV12-3 or TRBV12-4 and J is TRBJ2-1; D is possibly TRBD1 (6 bases). This CDR3 comprises 15 residues. The CDR3 DNA reads as TGTGCCAGCAGTTTATTGTCAGGGGCTTACACTGAGCAGTTCTTC. Translating gives CASSLLSGAYTEQFF.

This clonotype was seen a few times. The chain is built from TRBV7-2 and TRBJ2-7; D is undetermined. Deletions cut 1 base from V and 4 bases from J, with 8 bases between. CDR1 and CDR2 from the germline V gene are SGHTA and FQGNSA. This CDR3 has 13 residues. CDR3 nucleotides: TGTGCCAGCAGCTTAGGGATTCAGTACGAGCAGTACTTC. Residues: CASSLGIQYEQYF.

The chain carries TRBV20-1 and TRBJ2-3; 9 bases are shared with TRBD1. The ends lost 4 bases at V and 3 bases at J; junction bases unmatched: 5. Germline lookup yields CDR1 DFQATT and CDR2 SNEGSKA (reference sequence). The CDR3 covers 14 residues. CDR3 amino acids: CSAIQGAGTDTQYF. CDR3 sequence (DNA): TGCAGTGCTATACAGGGGGCTGGGACAGATACGCAGTATTTT.

CDR3 protein: CASAPGGYGYTF. The CDR3, as DNA: TGTGCCAGCGCCCCAGGGGGCTATGGCTACACCTTC. V is TRBV2 and J is TRBJ1-2, with 7 bases matching TRBD1. The CDR3 consists of 12 residues. Looked up from germline, CDR1 is SNHLY and CDR2 is FYNNEI. After removal of 8 bases from V and 4 bases from J, the junction contained 4 bases not matched to a gene.

This clonotype has just a few counts. V and J are TRBV29-1 and TRBJ1-2; D perhaps matches TRBD1 (5 bases). The CDR3 consists of 14 residues. Deletions cut 5 bases from V and 0 bases from J, with 13 bases between. Germline-derived CDR1 and CDR2 are SQVTM and ANQGSEA. The CDR3 bases are TGCAGCGTTATTGATTGGGGCACTAACTATGGCTACACCTTC. Translating it yields CSVIDWGTNYGYTF.

This clonotype was found a few times. The CDR3 DNA sequence: TGCAGCGTTGAAGTGGAGCCGGGCCCGGGATACTACACCTTC. This gives the protein CSVEVEPGPGYYTF. The J gene is TRBJ1-2, the V gene TRBV29-1; D not certain. Looked up from germline, CDR1 is SQVTM and CDR2 is ANQGSEA. The CDR3 contains 14 residues. Between the trimmed V and J ends, which lost 1 base and 10 bases, there was a span of 19 bases.

The genes are TRBV25-1 and TRBJ2-5; D remains ambiguous. Trimming took off 7 bases at V and 5 bases at J, with 5 bases between the two ends. This CDR3 has 10 amino acids. Germline CDR1 is MGHDK and CDR2 is SYGVNS. CDR3 bases: TGTGCCAGCATAGGGGAGACCCAGTACTTC. Translating it yields CASIGETQYF.

The chain is built from TRBV7-9 and TRBJ1-2; D perhaps matches TRBD1 (5 bases). The CDR3 covers 13 residues. The germline V gene has CDR1 SEHNR and CDR2 FQNEAQ (reference sequence). Trimming removed 3 bases from V and 3 bases from J, with 8 bases in between. The CDR3 sequence is CASSFGTDYGYTF. In DNA form, the CDR3 reads TGTGCCAGCAGCTTCGGGACTGACTATGGCTACACCTTC.

This clonotype was detected a few times. The genes are TRBV20-1 and TRBJ2-5; TRBD1 might be the D (5 bases). CDR1 and CDR2 (germline): DFQATT, SNEGSKA (reference sequence). The CDR3 has 12 amino acids. V was clipped by 4 bases and J by 4 bases, with 10 bases between them. The CDR3 spells CSAKTAPETQYF. CDR3 DNA sequence: TGCAGTGCTAAGACAGCCCCAGAGACCCAGTACTTC.

This clonotype was seen at least ten times. This rearrangement joins TRBV29-1 to TRBJ2-1; tentatively, D is TRBD2 (6 bases). The germline gives CDR1 SQVTM, CDR2 ANQGSEA. V gave up 2 bases and J gave up 8 bases, with 19 bases separating them. This CDR3 is built from 15 residues. CDR3 region: CSVEQLADAGHEQFF. CDR3 nucleotides: TGCAGCGTTGAACAACTAGCTGACGCCGGGCATGAGCAGTTCTTC.

In its sample, this clonotype was seen a few times. V is TRBV9 and J is TRBJ1-3; 7 bases are shared with TRBD1. CDR1 and CDR2 from the germline V gene are SGDLS and YYNGEE. The CDR3 has 18 residues. V lost 2 bases, J lost 2 bases, and 13 bases stayed unmatched. Here the CDR3 reads CASSVTGTAQGAGNTIYF. The CDR3 region has the DNA TGTGCCAGCAGCGTTACCGGGACCGCTCAGGGGGCTGGAAACACCATATATTTT.

V gene TRBV20-1 combines with J gene TRBJ1-2; the D is unclear. Germline CDR1 reads DFQATT; CDR2 reads SNEGSKA (reference sequence). The CDR3 is made up of 8 amino acids. The CDR3: CSPTGYTF. The CDR3 region has the DNA TGCAGCCCTACCGGGTACACCTTC.

This clonotype appeared many times. The chain links TRBV10-3 to TRBJ2-1, with a tentative D call TRBD2 (5 bases). Germline-derived CDR1 and CDR2 are ENHRY and SYGVKD. The CDR3 is made up of 13 amino acids. Trimming cost V 0 bases and J 10 bases, with 10 bases left between them. The CDR3 DNA follows: TGTGCCATCAGTGAGTCTACACTAGGCGAGCAGTTCTTC. Translated: CAISESTLGEQFF.

In its sample, this clonotype was seen a few times. The CDR3 region is CSVAPTGGQETQYF. In DNA, the CDR3 is TGCAGCGTTGCTCCGACAGGGGGCCAAGAGACCCAGTACTTC. This rearrangement joins TRBV29-1 to TRBJ2-5; 9 nucleotides line up with TRBD1. This CDR3 is built from 14 residues. The germline CDR1 and CDR2 sequences are SQVTM and ANQGSEA. Trimming took 4 bases from V and 1 from J; bases not matched to a gene: 4.

V is TRBV5-1 and J is TRBJ2-7; D is perhaps TRBD2 (6 bases). CDR1 is SGHRS, CDR2 YFSETQ, per germline. Trimming pared 1 base from V and 3 bases from J, leaving 23 bases between. The CDR3 runs 18 residues. CDR3 nucleotides: TGCGCCAGCAGCTTGCGCCCCGGGGTGTGGGGCGGGGACTACGAGCAGTACTTC. Translation: CASSLRPGVWGGDYEQYF.

The V gene is TRBV20-1, the J gene TRBJ1-6; 7 nucleotides align to TRBD1. Unmatched junction bases numbered 9, after V lost 3 bases and J lost 10 bases. The CDR3 runs to 14 residues. CDR1 is DFQATT, CDR2 SNEGSKA, per germline (reference sequence). CDR3 in DNA: TGCAGTGCTAGTCGGCAGGGGGGACGCTCACCCCTCCACTTT. Translated: CSASRQGGRSPLHF.

In its sample, this clonotype was seen a few times. This chain connects TRBV9 to TRBJ2-5, with 13 bases identical to TRBD2. V shed 3 bases and J 4 bases; nucleotides not matched to a gene: 6. The CDR3 runs 16 residues. CDR1 is SGDLS, CDR2 YYNGEE, per germline. The chain's CDR3 is CASSETGLAGLETQYF. As DNA, the CDR3 is TGTGCCAGCAGCGAGACGGGACTAGCGGGATTAGAGACCCAGTACTTC.

The chain employs TRBV2 and TRBJ1-6; D is unclear. Between the trimmed V and J ends, which lost 4 bases and 0 bases, there was a span of 7 bases. The CDR3 spans 15 residues. Per germline, CDR1 SNHLY and CDR2 FYNNEI. DNA of the CDR3: TGTGCCAGCAGTGCTGGCAGCTCCTATAATTCACCCCTCCACTTT. This gives the protein CASSAGSSYNSPLHF.